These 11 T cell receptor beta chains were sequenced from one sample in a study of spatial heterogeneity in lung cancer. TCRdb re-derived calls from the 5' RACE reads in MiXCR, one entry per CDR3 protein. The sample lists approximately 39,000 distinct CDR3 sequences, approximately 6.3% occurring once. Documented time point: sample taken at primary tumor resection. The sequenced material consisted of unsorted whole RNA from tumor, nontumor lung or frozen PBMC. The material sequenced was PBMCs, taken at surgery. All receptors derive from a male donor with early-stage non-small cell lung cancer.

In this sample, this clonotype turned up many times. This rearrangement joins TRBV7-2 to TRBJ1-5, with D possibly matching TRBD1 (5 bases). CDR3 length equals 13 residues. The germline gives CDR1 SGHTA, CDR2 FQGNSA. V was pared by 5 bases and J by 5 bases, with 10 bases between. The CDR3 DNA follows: TGTGCCAGCAGCAGACAGTACGATCAGCCCCAGCATTTT. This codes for CASSRQYDQPQHF.

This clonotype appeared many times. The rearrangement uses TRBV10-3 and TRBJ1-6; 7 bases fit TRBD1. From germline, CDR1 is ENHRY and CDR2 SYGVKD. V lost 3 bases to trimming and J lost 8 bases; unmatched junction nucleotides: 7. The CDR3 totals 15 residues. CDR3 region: CAISDRTGSHSPLHF. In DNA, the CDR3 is TGTGCCATCAGTGATAGGACAGGAAGTCATTCACCCCTCCACTTT.

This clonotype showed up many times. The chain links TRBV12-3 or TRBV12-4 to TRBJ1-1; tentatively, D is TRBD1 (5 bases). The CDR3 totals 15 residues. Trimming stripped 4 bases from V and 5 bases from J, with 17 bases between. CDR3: CASSSSGTRETEAFF. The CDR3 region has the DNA TGTGCCAGCAGTTCGTCCGGGACCCGGGAAACTGAAGCTTTCTTT.

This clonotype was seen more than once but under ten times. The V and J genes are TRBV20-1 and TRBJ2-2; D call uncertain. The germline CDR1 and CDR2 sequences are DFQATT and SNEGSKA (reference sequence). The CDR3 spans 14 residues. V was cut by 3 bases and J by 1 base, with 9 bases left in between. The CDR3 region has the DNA TGCAGTGCTAGGAGGCCGGGGAACACCGGGGAGCTGTTTTTT. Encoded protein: CSARRPGNTGELFF.

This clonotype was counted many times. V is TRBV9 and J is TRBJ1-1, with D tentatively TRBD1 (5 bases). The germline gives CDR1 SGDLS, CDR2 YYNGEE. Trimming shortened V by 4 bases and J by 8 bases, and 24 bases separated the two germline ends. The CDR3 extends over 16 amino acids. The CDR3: CASSPTFPQGEGEAFF. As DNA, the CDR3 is TGTGCCAGCAGCCCCACTTTTCCGCAGGGCGAGGGCGAAGCTTTCTTT.

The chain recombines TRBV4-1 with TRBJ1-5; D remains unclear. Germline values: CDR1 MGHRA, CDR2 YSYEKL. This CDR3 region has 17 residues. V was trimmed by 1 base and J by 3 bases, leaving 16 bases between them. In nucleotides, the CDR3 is TGCGCCAGCAGCCAAGCCGGTCAGTTGATCCTCAATCAGCCCCAGCATTTT. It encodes CASSQAGQLILNQPQHF.

The CDR3 spells CAISEPAAGNTIYF. CDR3 nucleotides: TGTGCCATCAGTGAGCCGGCGGCTGGAAACACCATATATTTT. The genes are TRBV10-3 and TRBJ1-3; D uncertain. Germline V gene sequence: CDR1 ENHRY, CDR2 SYGVKD. V lost 2 bases, J lost 2 bases, and 7 bases lay in between. CDR3 size: 14 residues.

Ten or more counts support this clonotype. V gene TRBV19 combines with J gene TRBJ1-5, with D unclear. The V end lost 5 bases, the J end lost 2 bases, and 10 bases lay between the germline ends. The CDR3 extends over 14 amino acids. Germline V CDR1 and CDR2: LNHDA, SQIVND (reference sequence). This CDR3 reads CASSPQWGNQPQHF. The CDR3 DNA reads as TGTGCCAGTAGTCCCCAATGGGGCAATCAGCCCCAGCATTTT.

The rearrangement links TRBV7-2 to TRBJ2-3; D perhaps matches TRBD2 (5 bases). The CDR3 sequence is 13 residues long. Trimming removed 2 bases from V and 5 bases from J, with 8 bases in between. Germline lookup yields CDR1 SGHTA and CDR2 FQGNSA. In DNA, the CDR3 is TGTGCCAGCAGCTTACGCGGGCTAGATACGCAGTATTTT. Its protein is CASSLRGLDTQYF.

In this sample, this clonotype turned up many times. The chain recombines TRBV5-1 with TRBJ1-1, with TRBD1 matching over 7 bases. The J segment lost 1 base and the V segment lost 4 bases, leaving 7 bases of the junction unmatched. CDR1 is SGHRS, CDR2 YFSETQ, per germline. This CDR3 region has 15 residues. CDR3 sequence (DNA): TGCGCCAGCAGCGAACAGGGGTGGGGGAACACTGAAGCTTTCTTT. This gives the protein CASSEQGWGNTEAFF.

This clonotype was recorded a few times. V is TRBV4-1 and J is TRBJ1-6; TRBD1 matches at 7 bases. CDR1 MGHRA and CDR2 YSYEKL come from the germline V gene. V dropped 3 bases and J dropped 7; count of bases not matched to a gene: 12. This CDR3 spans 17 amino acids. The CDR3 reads CASSHEGAGAQNSPLHF. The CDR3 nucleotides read TGCGCCAGCAGCCACGAGGGGGCAGGGGCCCAAAATTCACCCCTCCACTTT.